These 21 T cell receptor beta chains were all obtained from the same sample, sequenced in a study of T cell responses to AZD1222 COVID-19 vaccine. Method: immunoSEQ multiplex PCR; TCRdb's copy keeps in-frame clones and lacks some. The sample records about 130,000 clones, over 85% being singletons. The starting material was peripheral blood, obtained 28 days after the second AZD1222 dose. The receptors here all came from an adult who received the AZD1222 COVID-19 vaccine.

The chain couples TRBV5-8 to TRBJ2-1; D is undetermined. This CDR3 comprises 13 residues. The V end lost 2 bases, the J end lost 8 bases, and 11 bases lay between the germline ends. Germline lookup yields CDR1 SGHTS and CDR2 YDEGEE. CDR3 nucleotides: TGTGCCAGCAGCTTCCGGTTCTCGGATGAGCAGTTCTTC. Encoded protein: CASSFRFSDEQFF.

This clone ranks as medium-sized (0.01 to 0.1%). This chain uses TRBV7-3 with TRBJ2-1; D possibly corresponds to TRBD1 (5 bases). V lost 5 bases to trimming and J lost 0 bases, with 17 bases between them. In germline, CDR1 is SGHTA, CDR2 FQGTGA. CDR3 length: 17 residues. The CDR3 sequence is CASSALRGFSSYNEQFF. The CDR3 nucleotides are TGTGCCAGCAGCGCCCTTAGGGGCTTTAGCTCCTACAATGAGCAGTTCTTC.

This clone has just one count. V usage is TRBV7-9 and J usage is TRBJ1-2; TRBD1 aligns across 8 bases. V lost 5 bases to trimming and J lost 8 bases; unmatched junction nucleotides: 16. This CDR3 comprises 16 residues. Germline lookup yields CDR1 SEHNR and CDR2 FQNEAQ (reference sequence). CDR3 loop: CASSGDRTPTSGGYTF. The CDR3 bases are TGTGCCAGCAGCGGGGACAGGACCCCAACCTCTGGAGGCTACACCTTC.

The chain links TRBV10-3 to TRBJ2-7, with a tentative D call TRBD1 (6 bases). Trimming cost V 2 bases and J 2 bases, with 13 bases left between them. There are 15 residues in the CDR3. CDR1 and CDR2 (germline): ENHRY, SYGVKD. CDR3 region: CAISEGQPFPYEQYF. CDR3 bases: TGTGCCATCAGTGAGGGACAGCCATTTCCCTACGAGCAGTACTTC.

Here the CDR3 reads CASSFTGGTEAFF. Here the CDR3 DNA reads TGTGCCAGCAGTTTCACAGGGGGCACTGAAGCTTTCTTT. The genes are TRBV27 and TRBJ1-1; 8 nucleotides agree with TRBD1. Looked up from germline, CDR1 is MNHEY and CDR2 is SMNVEV (reference sequence). The CDR3 contains 13 residues. J gave up 4 bases and V 3 bases, and 1 base lay outside the gene matches.

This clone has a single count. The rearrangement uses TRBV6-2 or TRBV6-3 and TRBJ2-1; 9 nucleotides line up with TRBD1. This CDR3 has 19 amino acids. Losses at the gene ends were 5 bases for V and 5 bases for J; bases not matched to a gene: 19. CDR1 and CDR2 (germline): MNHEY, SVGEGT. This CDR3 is CASSPPGQGMLTLNNEQFF. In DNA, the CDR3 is TGTGCCAGCAGTCCCCCGGGACAGGGAATGCTAACGTTGAACAATGAGCAGTTCTTC.

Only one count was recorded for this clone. The chain's CDR3 is CASSLQGIRTDTQYF. In DNA, the CDR3 is TGTGCCAGCAGCCTACAGGGGATTCGCACAGATACGCAGTATTTT. This chain links TRBV7-8 with TRBJ2-3, with 7 bases that match TRBD1. J was trimmed by 1 base and V by 5 bases; bases with no gene match: 6. CDR1 and CDR2 from the germline V gene are SGHVS and FQNEAQ. The CDR3 loop spans 15 amino acids.

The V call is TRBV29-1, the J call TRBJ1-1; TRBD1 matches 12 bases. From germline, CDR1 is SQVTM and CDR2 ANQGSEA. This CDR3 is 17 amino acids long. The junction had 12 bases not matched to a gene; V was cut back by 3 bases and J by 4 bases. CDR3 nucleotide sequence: TGCAGCGTTGACACCGGGACAGGGGGCTCGTATGGCACTGAAGCTTTCTTT. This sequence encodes CSVDTGTGGSYGTEAFF.

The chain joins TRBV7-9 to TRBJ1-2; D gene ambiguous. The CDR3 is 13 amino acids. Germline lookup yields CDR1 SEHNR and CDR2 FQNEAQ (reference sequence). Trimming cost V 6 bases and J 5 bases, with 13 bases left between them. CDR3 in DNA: TGTGCCAGCAGTAAAACCTCTGATTATGGCTACACCTTC. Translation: CASSKTSDYGYTF.

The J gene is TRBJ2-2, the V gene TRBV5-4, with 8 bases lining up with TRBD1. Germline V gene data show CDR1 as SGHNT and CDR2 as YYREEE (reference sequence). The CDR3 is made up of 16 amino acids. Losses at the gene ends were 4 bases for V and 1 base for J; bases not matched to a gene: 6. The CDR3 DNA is TGTGCCAGCAGCCCCACAGGGGGTCTGAACACCGGGGAGCTGTTTTTT. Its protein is CASSPTGGLNTGELFF.

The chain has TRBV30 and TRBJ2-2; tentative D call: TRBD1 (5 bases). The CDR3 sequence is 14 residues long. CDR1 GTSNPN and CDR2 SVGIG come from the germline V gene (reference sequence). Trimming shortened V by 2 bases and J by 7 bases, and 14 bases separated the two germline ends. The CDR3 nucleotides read TGTGCCTGGAGTACCCCCATTGACAGCGGGGAGCTGTTTTTT. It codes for CAWSTPIDSGELFF.

CDR3 nucleotides: TGTGCCAGCAGCCCAAGGGGTCTCGGAAACTATGGCTACACCTTC. This translates into CASSPRGLGNYGYTF. J is TRBJ1-2 and V is TRBV14; TRBD1 might be the D (5 bases). This CDR3 comprises 15 residues. Germline V gives CDR1 SGHDN, CDR2 FVKESK. V lost 4 bases, J lost 2 bases, and 14 bases lay in between.

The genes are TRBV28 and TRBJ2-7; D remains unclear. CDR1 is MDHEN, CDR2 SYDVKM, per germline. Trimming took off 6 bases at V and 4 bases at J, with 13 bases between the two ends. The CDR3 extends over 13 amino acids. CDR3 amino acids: CASRANRIYEQYF. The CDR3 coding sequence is TGTGCCAGCAGAGCCAACCGGATTTACGAGCAGTACTTC.

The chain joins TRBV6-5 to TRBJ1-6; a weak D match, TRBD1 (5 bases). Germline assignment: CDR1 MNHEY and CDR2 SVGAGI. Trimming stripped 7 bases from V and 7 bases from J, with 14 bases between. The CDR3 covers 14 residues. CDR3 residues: CASNPRQQNSPLHF. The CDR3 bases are TGTGCCAGCAATCCGAGACAGCAGAATTCACCCCTCCACTTT.

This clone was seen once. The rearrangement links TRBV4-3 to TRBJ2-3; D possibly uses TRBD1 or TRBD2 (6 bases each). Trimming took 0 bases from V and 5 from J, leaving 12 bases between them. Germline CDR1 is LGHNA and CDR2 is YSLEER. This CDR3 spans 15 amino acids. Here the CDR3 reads CASSQDWGAGDTQYF. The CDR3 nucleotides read TGCGCCAGCAGCCAAGATTGGGGGGCCGGAGATACGCAGTATTTT.

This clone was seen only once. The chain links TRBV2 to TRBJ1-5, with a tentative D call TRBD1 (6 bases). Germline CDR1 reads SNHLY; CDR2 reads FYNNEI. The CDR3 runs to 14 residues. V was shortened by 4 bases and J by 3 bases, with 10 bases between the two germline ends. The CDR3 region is CASSGGQPNQPQHF. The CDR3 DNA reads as TGTGCCAGCAGTGGCGGACAGCCCAATCAGCCCCAGCATTTT.

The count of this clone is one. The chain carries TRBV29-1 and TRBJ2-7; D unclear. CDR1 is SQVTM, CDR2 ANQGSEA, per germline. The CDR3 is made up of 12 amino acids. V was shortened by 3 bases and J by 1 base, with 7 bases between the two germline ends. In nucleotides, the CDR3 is TGCAGCGTTGAGAGCCCTTCCTACGAGCAGTACTTC. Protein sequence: CSVESPSYEQYF.

CDR3 residues: CASSWREGYYEQYF. CDR3 nucleotides: TGTGCCAGCAGTTGGCGGGAGGGATACTACGAGCAGTACTTC. This chain links TRBV6-2 or TRBV6-3 with TRBJ2-7; 9 bases match TRBD2. With V trimmed by 4 bases and J by 3 bases, 4 bases remained unmatched. CDR3 length: 14 residues. The germline gives CDR1 MNHEY, CDR2 SVGEGT.

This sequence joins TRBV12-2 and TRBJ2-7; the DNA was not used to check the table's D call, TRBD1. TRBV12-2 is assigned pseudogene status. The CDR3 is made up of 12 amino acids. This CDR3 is CASPLHSYEQYF. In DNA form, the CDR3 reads TGTGCAAGTCCCTTACACAGCTACGAGCAGTACTTC.

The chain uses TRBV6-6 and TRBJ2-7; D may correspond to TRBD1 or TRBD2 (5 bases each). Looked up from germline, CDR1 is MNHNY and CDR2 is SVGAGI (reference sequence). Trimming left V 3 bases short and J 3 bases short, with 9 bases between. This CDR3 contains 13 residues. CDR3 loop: CASSYKGSYEQYF. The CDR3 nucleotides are TGTGCCAGCAGTTATAAGGGGAGCTACGAGCAGTACTTC.

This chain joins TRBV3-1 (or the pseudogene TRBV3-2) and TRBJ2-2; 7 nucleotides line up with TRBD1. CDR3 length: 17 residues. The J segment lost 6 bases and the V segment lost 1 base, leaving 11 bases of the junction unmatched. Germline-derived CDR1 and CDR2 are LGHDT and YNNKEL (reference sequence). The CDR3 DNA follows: TGTGCCAGCAGCCAAGCCAGGGGGACAGCTCATCCCGGGGAGCTGTTTTTT. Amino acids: CASSQARGTAHPGELFF.